These T cell receptor beta chains were read from a single sample in a study of blood T cell repertoires in COVID-19. Data came from immunoSEQ multiplex PCR; TCRdb stores just in-frame clones and leaves some out. The table includes over 20,000 clones, 70% to 90% detected once. Input material: peripheral blood. Receptors originate from a human donor in a cohort sampled during active COVID-19. The donor label of this sample is uncertain. CDR3s include the opening cysteine and the closing phenylalanine or tryptophan. A D gene is named only where the DNA matches it firmly. Some rows have no size entry. The others give once, few or many, or a class for an expanded clone.

cdr3_nt: TGTGCCAGCAGCTTTGGGCAGCTCCTCCACTTT
cdr3_aa: CASSFGQLLHF
v_call: TRBV5-4
clone_size: .
d_call: .
j_call: TRBJ1-6

cdr3_nt: TGTGCCATCAGTGAGTCTTATAGCCCGAACTACGAGCAGTACTTC
cdr3_aa: CAISESYSPNYEQYF
v_call: TRBV10-3
clone_size: .
d_call: .
j_call: TRBJ2-7

cdr3_nt: TGTGCTAGTGGTTCCCCGCCGGGACAGGGTCTCTATGGCTACACCTTC
cdr3_aa: CASGSPPGQGLYGYTF
v_call: TRBV12-5
clone_size: .
d_call: TRBD1
j_call: TRBJ1-2

cdr3_nt: TGTGCCAGCAGTATACAGGGGGCAGAGACCCAGTACTTC
cdr3_aa: CASSIQGAETQYF
v_call: TRBV6-5
clone_size: .
d_call: TRBD1
j_call: TRBJ2-5

cdr3_nt: TGCAGCGTTGTGGAGCGGCGGGAGTTATACAATGAGCAGTTCTTC
cdr3_aa: CSVVERRELYNEQFF
v_call: TRBV29-1
clone_size: .
d_call: TRBD2
j_call: TRBJ2-1

cdr3_nt: TGTGCCACCGGGGTACAGGGAAGAACCGGGGAGCTGTTTTTT
cdr3_aa: CATGVQGRTGELFF
v_call: TRBV27
clone_size: .
d_call: .
j_call: TRBJ2-2

cdr3_nt: TGTGCCAGCGCTACCTACAATGAGCAGTTCTTC
cdr3_aa: CASATYNEQFF
v_call: TRBV5-6
clone_size: .
d_call: .
j_call: TRBJ2-1

cdr3_nt: TGTGCCAGCAGTTCCTACAGGGCCTCTGGAAACACCATATATTTT
cdr3_aa: CASSSYRASGNTIYF
v_call: TRBV6-2/TRBV6-3
clone_size: .
d_call: .
j_call: TRBJ1-3

cdr3_nt: TGTGCCAGCAGTTCGAAGGCCGGGGAGACCCAGTACTTC
cdr3_aa: CASSSKAGETQYF
v_call: TRBV27
clone_size: .
d_call: .
j_call: TRBJ2-5

cdr3_nt: TGTGCCAGCAGTGCCGCGCCCTCCTACGAGCAGTACTTC
cdr3_aa: CASSAAPSYEQYF
v_call: TRBV2
clone_size: .
d_call: .
j_call: TRBJ2-7

cdr3_nt: TGTGCCAGCAGTTTATTCGGGAAGCCGGGCACTGAAGCTTTCTTT
cdr3_aa: CASSLFGKPGTEAFF
v_call: TRBV28
clone_size: .
d_call: .
j_call: TRBJ1-1

cdr3_nt: TGTGCCAGCTCACCAGAGGCGGGAGTCTCCTACAATGAGCAGTTCTTC
cdr3_aa: CASSPEAGVSYNEQFF
v_call: TRBV18
clone_size: .
d_call: TRBD2
j_call: TRBJ2-1

cdr3_nt: TGCGCCAGCAGTTCTCACGGTAGGAACACTGAAGCTTTCTTT
cdr3_aa: CASSSHGRNTEAFF
v_call: TRBV10-2
clone_size: once
d_call: .
j_call: TRBJ1-1

cdr3_nt: TGTGCCAGCTCACCACCGACGGGACTCACAGGAAACACCATATATTTT
cdr3_aa: CASSPPTGLTGNTIYF
v_call: TRBV18
clone_size: once
d_call: .
j_call: TRBJ1-3

cdr3_nt: TGTGCCAGCAGTGCGGACAGGAACTCCTACGAGCAGTACTTC
cdr3_aa: CASSADRNSYEQYF
v_call: TRBV2
clone_size: once
d_call: TRBD1
j_call: TRBJ2-7

cdr3_nt: TGTGCCAGCAGTTTTTTAGCGGCAGGCAAAAATGAGCAGTTCTTC
cdr3_aa: CASSFLAAGKNEQFF
v_call: TRBV27
clone_size: once
d_call: .
j_call: TRBJ2-1

cdr3_nt: TGCGCCAGCAGCTCGGACACAGGACACGTGGTTCGAGATACGCAGTATTTT
cdr3_aa: CASSSDTGHVVRDTQYF
v_call: TRBV5-1
clone_size: .
d_call: .
j_call: TRBJ2-3

cdr3_nt: TGTGCCAGCAGTTACAGGGGGGGGAGCACAGATACGCAGTATTTT
cdr3_aa: CASSYRGGSTDTQYF
v_call: TRBV6-6
clone_size: .
d_call: .
j_call: TRBJ2-3

cdr3_nt: TGTGCCAGCAACCGAGGGTTCACTCAGCCCCAGCATTTT
cdr3_aa: CASNRGFTQPQHF
v_call: TRBV6-5
clone_size: .
d_call: .
j_call: TRBJ1-5

cdr3_nt: TGTGCCAGCAGCCAAGTCGGGACAGGGTTGAACACTGAAGCTTTCTTT
cdr3_aa: CASSQVGTGLNTEAFF
v_call: TRBV3-1/TRBV3-2
clone_size: .
d_call: TRBD1
j_call: TRBJ1-1

cdr3_nt: TGTGCCAGCAGCTCTAGGACAGGGCTGGGCTATGGCTACACCTTC
cdr3_aa: CASSSRTGLGYGYTF
v_call: TRBV5-6
clone_size: .
d_call: TRBD1
j_call: TRBJ1-2

cdr3_nt: TGTGCCAGCACCGCCCCGGGACAAGGGGTTGAGACCCAGTACTTC
cdr3_aa: CASTAPGQGVETQYF
v_call: TRBV5-4
clone_size: .
d_call: .
j_call: TRBJ2-5

cdr3_nt: TGTGCCAGCAGGCGGGACAGGGACTCCTACGAGCAGTACTTC
cdr3_aa: CASRRDRDSYEQYF
v_call: TRBV27
clone_size: .
d_call: TRBD1
j_call: TRBJ2-7

cdr3_nt: TGCGCCAGCAGCTTGGTGACTAGCGGGAGTGGTTACGAGCAGTACTTC
cdr3_aa: CASSLVTSGSGYEQYF
v_call: TRBV5-1
clone_size: .
d_call: TRBD2
j_call: TRBJ2-7

cdr3_nt: TGTGCCAGCAGCCAAGATGCGGCCGGGGAGCTGTTTTTT
cdr3_aa: CASSQDAAGELFF
v_call: TRBV3-1/TRBV3-2
clone_size: .
d_call: .
j_call: TRBJ2-2

cdr3_nt: TGCGCCAGCAGCAGAGAGGGGGTGACCTATAATTCACCCCTCCACTTT
cdr3_aa: CASSREGVTYNSPLHF
v_call: TRBV5-1
clone_size: .
d_call: .
j_call: TRBJ1-6

cdr3_nt: TGTGCCAGCAGCCAAGACCCCGGGGGGTACTACGAGCAGTACTTC
cdr3_aa: CASSQDPGGYYEQYF
v_call: TRBV14
clone_size: .
d_call: TRBD2
j_call: TRBJ2-7

cdr3_nt: TGTGCCACCCGGACAGGGAACTCAGATACGCAGTATTTT
cdr3_aa: CATRTGNSDTQYF
v_call: TRBV28
clone_size: .
d_call: TRBD1
j_call: TRBJ2-3

cdr3_nt: TGTGCCAGCAGCTACGGGACTAGGCGCTACGAGCAGTACTTC
cdr3_aa: CASSYGTRRYEQYF
v_call: TRBV7-2
clone_size: .
d_call: TRBD2
j_call: TRBJ2-7

cdr3_nt: TGTGCCAGCAGCTTTATAGCGGGAGTTGGCACAGATACGCAGTATTTT
cdr3_aa: CASSFIAGVGTDTQYF
v_call: TRBV11-1
clone_size: .
d_call: TRBD2
j_call: TRBJ2-3

cdr3_nt: TGTGCCAGCTTAACCCTGATGACAGGGGGAGTATTGGACACCGGGGAGCTGTTTTTT
cdr3_aa: CASLTLMTGGVLDTGELFF
v_call: TRBV28
clone_size: .
d_call: TRBD1
j_call: TRBJ2-2

cdr3_nt: TGCGCCAGCAGTGAGTGGCTAGCGGGTTCTGGCACAGATACGCAGTATTTT
cdr3_aa: CASSEWLAGSGTDTQYF
v_call: TRBV10-2
clone_size: once
d_call: TRBD2
j_call: TRBJ2-3

cdr3_nt: TGTGCCAGCAGTGCCGGACAGTCCACAGATACGCAGTATTTT
cdr3_aa: CASSAGQSTDTQYF
v_call: TRBV28
clone_size: .
d_call: .
j_call: TRBJ2-3

cdr3_nt: TGTGCCAGCAGCCAAGATCTGGGGCGGGATTGGAGCGAGCAGTACTTC
cdr3_aa: CASSQDLGRDWSEQYF
v_call: TRBV4-2
clone_size: .
d_call: .
j_call: TRBJ2-7

cdr3_nt: TGTGCCAGCAGTTTCCGACAGGGGTCCTCTGGAAACACCATATATTTT
cdr3_aa: CASSFRQGSSGNTIYF
v_call: TRBV6-6
clone_size: few
d_call: TRBD1
j_call: TRBJ1-3

cdr3_nt: TGCGCCAGCAGCGTCCGGGACTATTCCTACGAGCAGTACTTC
cdr3_aa: CASSVRDYSYEQYF
v_call: TRBV5-1
clone_size: .
d_call: TRBD2
j_call: TRBJ2-7

cdr3_nt: TGTGCCAGTAGTCGGGCAGGGGCAGGGATGAGCAATCAGCCCCAGCATTTT
cdr3_aa: CASSRAGAGMSNQPQHF
v_call: TRBV19
clone_size: .
d_call: .
j_call: TRBJ1-5